These 13 T cell receptor beta chains came from one sample sequenced in a study of beta chain features in type 1 diabetes. Sequencing targeted expressed TCRB transcripts, as all isolated RNA had been reverse transcribed. TCRdb's table, derived via immunoSEQ multiplex PCR, lists solely in-frame clones and lacks some. The sample holds 330,000 or so clones; about 12% are singletons and the top ten take 0.0095% to 0.012%. Their antigens are not known. General study results and limits: Shorter TCRB CDR3s, moderately but significantly so, were found in Type 1 diabetes patients in all four CD4+ subsets.

The specimen was naive CD4+ T cells from blood. The receptor source for this set is a woman younger than 30 with type 1 diabetes.

The chain uses TRBV27 and TRBJ2-7, with D possibly being TRBD1 (6 bases). The CDR3 spans 17 residues. The V gene's germline CDR1 is MNHEY and CDR2 SMNVEV (reference sequence). Trimming removed 1 base at V and 1 base at J, with 17 bases between. The CDR3 region has the DNA TGTGCCAGCAGTTTATGGCCAACTCTTGGACAGTCCTACGAGCAGTACTTC. This codes for CASSLWPTLGQSYEQYF.

The chain is built from TRBV4-2 and TRBJ1-2; 7 nucleotides match TRBD1. Germline lookup yields CDR1 LGHNA and CDR2 YNFKEQ. Trimming took 2 bases from V and 7 from J; bases not matched to a gene: 13. This CDR3 contains 16 residues. The chain's CDR3 is CASSQLGGRQGGGYTF. The CDR3 region has the DNA TGTGCCAGCAGCCAACTAGGGGGGCGACAGGGAGGTGGCTACACCTTC.

The rearrangement uses TRBV9 and TRBJ2-1, with TRBD2 matching 8 bases. The V segment lost 4 bases and the J segment 6 bases; nucleotides outside the gene matches: 3. CDR1 is SGDLS and CDR2 is YYNGEE in the germline V gene. The CDR3 spans 13 residues. CDR3 in amino acids: CASSPTSANEQFF. The DNA of the CDR3 is TGTGCCAGCAGCCCGACTAGCGCCAATGAGCAGTTCTTC.

The J gene is TRBJ2-7, the V gene TRBV27; tentative D call: TRBD1 (6 bases). CDR1 and CDR2 from the germline V gene are MNHEY and SMNVEV (reference sequence). The CDR3 runs 12 residues. V was clipped by 3 bases and J by 8 bases, with 11 bases between them. The CDR3 DNA reads TGTGCCAGCAGTTTGGGGGCAGGGCAGCAGTACTTC. Residues: CASSLGAGQQYF.

V and J are TRBV19 and TRBJ1-2, with D unclear. The length of the CDR3 is 13 residues. Germline-derived CDR1 and CDR2 are LNHDA and SQIVND (reference sequence). Trimming left V 10 bases short and J 7 bases short, with 19 bases between. CDR3: CATTATLEVGYTF. The DNA of the CDR3 is TGTGCCACCACAGCCACCCTGGAGGTTGGCTACACCTTC.

This clone was counted only a few times. The J gene is TRBJ1-2, the V gene TRBV4-3, with D perhaps matching TRBD1 (5 bases). CDR1 and CDR2 (germline): LGHNA, YSLEER. The CDR3 spans 14 residues. Trimming took 1 base from V and 4 from J, leaving 10 bases between them. The CDR3, as DNA: TGCGCCAGCAGCCAAGTGTCCGGGGGCTATGGCTACACCTTC. It translates to CASSQVSGGYGYTF.

In this sample, this clone turned up a few times. DNA of the CDR3: TGTGCCAGCAATCGCGGATCGGGTGAGCAGTTCTTC. Translating it yields CASNRGSGEQFF. The chain recombines TRBV9 with TRBJ2-1; D unresolved. The germline V gene has CDR1 SGDLS and CDR2 YYNGEE. This CDR3 has 12 amino acids. The V end lost 6 bases, the J end lost 9 bases, and 13 bases lay between the germline ends.

The rearrangement links TRBV4-2 to TRBJ2-1; 9 bases agree with TRBD2. This CDR3 is built from 17 residues. The V segment lost 0 bases and the J segment 8 bases; nucleotides outside the gene matches: 11. Germline CDR1 and CDR2: LGHNA and YNFKEQ. The CDR3 sequence is CASSQEGGSGSRDEQFF. CDR3 sequence (DNA): TGTGCCAGCAGCCAAGAAGGGGGTAGCGGGAGTCGGGATGAGCAGTTCTTC.

In its sample, this clone was seen a few times. The chain is built from TRBV2 and TRBJ2-3, with 12 bases aligning to TRBD2. With 6 bases clipped from V and 1 base from J, the junction kept 5 bases outside the gene matches. Germline CDR1 is SNHLY and CDR2 is FYNNEI. The CDR3 runs to 16 residues. The CDR3 DNA is TGTGCCAGCAGCCCCCTAGCGGGAGGGCGCACAGATACGCAGTATTTT. Translating gives CASSPLAGGRTDTQYF.

This rearrangement joins TRBV5-1 to TRBJ2-6; 8 bases match TRBD1. J lost 1 base, V lost 0 bases, and 6 bases had no gene match. The CDR3 is made up of 18 amino acids. CDR1 and CDR2 from the germline V gene are SGHRS and YFSETQ. CDR3 sequence reads: CASSLGSGGESGANVLTF. The CDR3 DNA reads as TGCGCCAGCAGCTTGGGGTCAGGGGGCGAGTCTGGGGCCAACGTCCTGACTTTC.

This clone was seen a few times. The chain has TRBV4-3 and TRBJ1-2, with D tentatively TRBD1 (6 bases). Germline assignment: CDR1 LGHNA and CDR2 YSLEER. The CDR3 extends over 16 amino acids. Trimming removed 6 bases at V and 2 bases at J, with 19 bases between. The CDR3: CASSQFFARGNYGYTF. Here the CDR3 DNA reads TGCGCCAGCAGTCAATTCTTTGCCAGGGGAAACTATGGCTACACCTTC.

This clone was detected a few times. The chain couples TRBV15 to TRBJ1-2; D gene ambiguous. The ends were cut back, 1 base at V and 7 bases at J, with 7 bases in the middle. Germline CDR1 reads LNHNV; CDR2 reads YYDKDF (reference sequence). CDR3 size: 12 residues. The chain's CDR3 is CATSRGPRGYTF. CDR3 sequence (DNA): TGTGCCACCAGCAGAGGTCCGCGTGGCTACACCTTC.

This clone was detected only a few times. This rearrangement joins TRBV19 to TRBJ2-7; TRBD1 matches at 11 bases. The CDR3 is made up of 17 amino acids. V was clipped by 6 bases and J by 4 bases; unmatched bases: 14. Germline V gene sequence: CDR1 LNHDA, CDR2 SQIVND (reference sequence). The CDR3 DNA reads as TGTGCCAGTAGCAACCCCCTGAGGGACAGGGGGAGATACGAGCAGTACTTC. Amino acid sequence: CASSNPLRDRGRYEQYF.